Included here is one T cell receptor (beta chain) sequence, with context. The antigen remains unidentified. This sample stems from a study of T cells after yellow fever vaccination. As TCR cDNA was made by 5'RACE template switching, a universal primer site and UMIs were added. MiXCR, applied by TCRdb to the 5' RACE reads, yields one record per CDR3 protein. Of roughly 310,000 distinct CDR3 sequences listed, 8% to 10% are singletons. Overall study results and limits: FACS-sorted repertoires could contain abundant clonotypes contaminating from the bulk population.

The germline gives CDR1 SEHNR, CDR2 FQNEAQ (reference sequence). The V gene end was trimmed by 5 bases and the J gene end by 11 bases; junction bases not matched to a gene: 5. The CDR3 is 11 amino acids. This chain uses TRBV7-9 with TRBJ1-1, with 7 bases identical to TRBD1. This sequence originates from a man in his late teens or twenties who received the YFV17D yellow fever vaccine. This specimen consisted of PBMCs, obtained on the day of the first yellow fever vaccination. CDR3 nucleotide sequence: TGTGCCAGCAGCCATGAGGGGGCTGCTTTCTTT. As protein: CASSHEGAAFF.